This T cell receptor beta chain was found in a study of blood T cell repertoires in COVID-19. The CDR3 extends over 14 amino acids. The V segment lost 6 bases and the J segment 6 bases; nucleotides outside the gene matches: 7. CDR1 is SNHLY and CDR2 is FYNNEI in the germline V gene. Participants, roughly 18 to 90 years old, spanned fewer than 30 US areas. Participant-given clinical history determined each cohort assignment. Two negative PCRs, clearance, or symptom resolution had been documented for recovered Cohort 3 donors. Study processing details: It was from reference gene primer amplification that nucleated cell counts were estimated. Libraries were prepared by immunoSEQ multiplex PCR; TCRdb keeps only in-frame clonotypes and omits some of them. The DNA gave D and trimming, while V, J and clone size come from that table. The table has almost 200,000 clones, 70% to 90% seen once.

The genes are TRBV2 and TRBJ1-3, with 8 bases aligning to TRBD1. The receptor comes from a woman aged 18-29 years who had recovered from COVID-19. Sequencing was carried out using PBMCs or T cells enriched from blood (not recorded which). CDR3 region: CASRRTGWLNTIYF. The CDR3 DNA reads as TGTGCCAGCAGGAGGACAGGGTGGTTAAACACCATATATTTT.